A selection of T cell receptor beta chains follows, all from one sample in a study of shared clonotypes between healthy human individuals. The table came from immunoSEQ multiplex PCR; TCRdb's copy has only in-frame clones and leaves some out. The sample holds about 1.5 million clones, 98% seen once. The sequencing input was naive CD4+ T cells sorted from blood. The receptor source for this set is a man aged 25-45 years in good health. Each CDR3 is given without its conserved first and last residue. A D gene is named only where the DNA matches it firmly.

cdr3_aa,v_call,d_call,j_call
ASSENLDRGTGELF,TRBV7-7,TRBD1,TRBJ2-2
ASSGRGGEEAF,TRBV18,.,TRBJ1-1
ASSIRDRATGELF,TRBV5-1,TRBD1,TRBJ2-2
ASSLVPGNFEKLF,TRBV5-4,.,TRBJ1-4
ASSVEGRPLGEQY,TRBV9,.,TRBJ2-7
ASSSTGPGHNEQF,TRBV5-1,.,TRBJ2-1
ASSLGLSTDTQY,TRBV7-6,.,TRBJ2-3
ASTPLQGATREQF,TRBV6-5,TRBD1,TRBJ2-1
ASRIAANTGELF,TRBV27,.,TRBJ2-2
SVVRFTDTQY,TRBV29-1,.,TRBJ2-3
AINNAYEQY,TRBV21-1,.,TRBJ2-7
ASKVGGGPDTQY,TRBV2,.,TRBJ2-3
ASSSSPSLGDTQY,TRBV7-3,.,TRBJ2-3
ASRLGPGFYEQY,TRBV28,.,TRBJ2-7
ASSSRGGNQPQH,TRBV7-2,.,TRBJ1-5
ASSVEQGAGETQY,TRBV9,.,TRBJ2-5
ASSPRDRAYEQY,TRBV18,TRBD1,TRBJ2-7
ASSQETPGPGTGELF,TRBV4-3,.,TRBJ2-2
ASSLVTSGITEQF,TRBV5-1,TRBD2,TRBJ2-1
ASSTGRTSISQPQH,TRBV19,.,TRBJ1-5
ASSSGTLQETQY,TRBV5-1,.,TRBJ2-5
ASSPVGGRFAYEQY,TRBV5-1,TRBD2,TRBJ2-7
AIRPPGPYEQY,TRBV10-3,.,TRBJ2-7
SVRAPLKGEQF,TRBV29-1,.,TRBJ2-1
ASSGGAVRGETQY,TRBV5-1,.,TRBJ2-5
ATRGNTGELF,TRBV10-3,.,TRBJ2-2
ATTGTGLEQY,TRBV28,TRBD1,TRBJ2-7
ASSLWGRETQY,TRBV5-6,.,TRBJ2-5